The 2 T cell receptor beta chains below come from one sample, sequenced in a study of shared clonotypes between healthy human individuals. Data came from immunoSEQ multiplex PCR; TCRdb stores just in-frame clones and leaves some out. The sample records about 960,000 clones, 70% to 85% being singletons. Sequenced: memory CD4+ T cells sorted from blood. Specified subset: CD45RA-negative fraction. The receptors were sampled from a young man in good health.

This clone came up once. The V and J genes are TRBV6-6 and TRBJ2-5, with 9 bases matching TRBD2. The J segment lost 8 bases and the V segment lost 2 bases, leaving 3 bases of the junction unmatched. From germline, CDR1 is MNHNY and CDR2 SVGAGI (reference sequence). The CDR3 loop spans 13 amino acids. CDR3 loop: CASSYGSGRTQYF. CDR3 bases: TGTGCCAGCAGTTACGGTAGCGGGAGAACCCAGTACTTC.

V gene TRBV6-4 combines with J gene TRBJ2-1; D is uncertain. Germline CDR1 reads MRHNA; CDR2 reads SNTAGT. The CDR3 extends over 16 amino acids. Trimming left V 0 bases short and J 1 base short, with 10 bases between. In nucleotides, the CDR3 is TGTGCCAGCAGTGACTCCGGATTAGGGTCCTACAATGAGCAGTTCTTC. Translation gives CASSDSGLGSYNEQFF.